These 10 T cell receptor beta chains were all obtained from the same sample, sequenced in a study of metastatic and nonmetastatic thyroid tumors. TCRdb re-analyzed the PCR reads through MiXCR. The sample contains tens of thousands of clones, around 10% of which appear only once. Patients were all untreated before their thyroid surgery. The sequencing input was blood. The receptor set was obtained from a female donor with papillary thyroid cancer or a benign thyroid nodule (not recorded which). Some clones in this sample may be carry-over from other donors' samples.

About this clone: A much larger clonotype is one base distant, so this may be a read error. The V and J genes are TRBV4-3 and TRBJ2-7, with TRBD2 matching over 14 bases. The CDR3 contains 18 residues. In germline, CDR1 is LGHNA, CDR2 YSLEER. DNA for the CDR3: TGCCCCAGCAGCCAAGTTGCTGGGACTAGCGGGAGCTCCTACGAGCAGTACTTC. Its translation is CPSSQVAGTSGSSYEQYF.

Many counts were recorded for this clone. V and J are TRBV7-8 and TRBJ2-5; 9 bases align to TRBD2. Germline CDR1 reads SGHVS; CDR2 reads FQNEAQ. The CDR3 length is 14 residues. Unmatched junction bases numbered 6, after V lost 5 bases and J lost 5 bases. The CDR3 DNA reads TGTGCCAGCAGCACCGGACTAGCGTGGGAGACCCAGTACTTC. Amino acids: CASSTGLAWETQYF.

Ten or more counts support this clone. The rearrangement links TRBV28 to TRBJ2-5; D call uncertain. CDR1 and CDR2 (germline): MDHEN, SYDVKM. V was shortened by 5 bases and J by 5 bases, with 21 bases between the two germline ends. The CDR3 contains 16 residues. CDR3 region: CASSIRRSYGAETQYF. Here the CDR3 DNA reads TGTGCCAGCAGTATCCGCCGGAGCTACGGCGCGGAGACCCAGTACTTC. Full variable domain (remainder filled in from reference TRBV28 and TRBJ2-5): DVKVTQSSRYLVKRTGEKVFLECVQDMDHENMFWYRQDPGLGLRLIYFSYDVKMKEKGDIPEGYSVSREKKERFSLILESASTNQTSMYLCASSIRRSYGAETQYFGPGTRLLVL.

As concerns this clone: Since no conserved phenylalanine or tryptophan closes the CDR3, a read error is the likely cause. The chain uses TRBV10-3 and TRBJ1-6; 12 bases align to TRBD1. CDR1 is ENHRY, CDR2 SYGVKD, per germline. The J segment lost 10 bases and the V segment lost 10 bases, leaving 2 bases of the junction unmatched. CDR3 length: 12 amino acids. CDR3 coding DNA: TGTGCCACCGGGACAGGGGGCTCACCCCTCCACTCT. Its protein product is CATGTGGSPLHS.

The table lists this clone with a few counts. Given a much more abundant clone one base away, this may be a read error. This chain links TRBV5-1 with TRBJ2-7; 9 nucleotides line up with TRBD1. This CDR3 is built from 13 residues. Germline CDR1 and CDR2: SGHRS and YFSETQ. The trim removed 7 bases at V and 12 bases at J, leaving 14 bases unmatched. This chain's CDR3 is CASGDREHNLWYF. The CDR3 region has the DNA TGCGCCAGCGGGGACAGGGAGCACAACCTATGGTACTTC.

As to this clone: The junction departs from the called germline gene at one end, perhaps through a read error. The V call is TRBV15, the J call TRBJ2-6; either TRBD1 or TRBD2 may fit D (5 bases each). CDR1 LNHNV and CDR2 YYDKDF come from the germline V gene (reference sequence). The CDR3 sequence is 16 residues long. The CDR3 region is CATRRDPGSGANVLTF. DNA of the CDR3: TGTGCCACCAGAAGGGACCCCGGCTCTGGGGCAAACGTCCTGACTTTC. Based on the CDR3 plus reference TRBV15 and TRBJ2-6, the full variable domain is DAMVIQNPRYQVTQFGKPVTLSCSQTLNHNVMYWYQQKSSQAPKLLFHYYDKDFNNEADTPDNFQSRRPNTSFCFLDIRSPGLGDTAMYLCATRRDPGSGANVLTFGAGSRLTVL.

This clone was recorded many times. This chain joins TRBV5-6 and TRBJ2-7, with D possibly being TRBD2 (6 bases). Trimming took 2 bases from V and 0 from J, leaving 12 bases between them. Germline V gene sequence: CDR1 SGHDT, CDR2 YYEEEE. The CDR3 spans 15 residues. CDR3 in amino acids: CASSLGHGSSYEQYF. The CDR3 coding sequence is TGTGCCAGCAGCTTAGGACACGGGAGCTCCTACGAGCAGTACTTC. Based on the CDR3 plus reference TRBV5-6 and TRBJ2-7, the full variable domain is DAGVTQSPTHLIKTRGQQVTLRCSPKSGHDTVSWYQQALGQGPQFIFQYYEEEERQRGNFPDRFSGHQFPNYSSELNVNALLLGDSALYLCASSLGHGSSYEQYFGPGTRLTVT.

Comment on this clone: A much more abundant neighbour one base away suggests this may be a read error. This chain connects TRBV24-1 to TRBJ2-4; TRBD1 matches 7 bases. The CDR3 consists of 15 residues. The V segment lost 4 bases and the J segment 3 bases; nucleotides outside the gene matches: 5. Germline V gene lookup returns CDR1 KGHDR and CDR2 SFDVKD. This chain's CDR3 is CATSENRGDKNIQYF. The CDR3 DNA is TGTGCCACCAGTGAGAACAGGGGAGACAAAAACATTCAGTACTTC.

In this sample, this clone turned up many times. CDR3 DNA sequence: TGCGCCAGCAGCCAAGATCTTAGTGAAACCTACAATGAGCAGTTCTTC. Protein product: CASSQDLSETYNEQFF. The chain is built from TRBV4-3 and TRBJ2-1; no firm D call. The CDR3 contains 16 residues. CDR1 and CDR2 from the germline V gene are LGHNA and YSLEER. Trimming stripped 0 bases from V and 2 bases from J, with 11 bases between.

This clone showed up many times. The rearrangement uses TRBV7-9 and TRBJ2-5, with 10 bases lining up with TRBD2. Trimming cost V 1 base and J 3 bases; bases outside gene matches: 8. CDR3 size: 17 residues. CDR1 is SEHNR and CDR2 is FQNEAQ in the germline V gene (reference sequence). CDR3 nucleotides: TGTGCCAGCAGCTTAGACGTTGGTCTAGCGGGAGAAGAGACCCAGTACTTC. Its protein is CASSLDVGLAGEETQYF.